The clone carrying this TCR beta chain was detected only a few times. Diagnostic assessment was based on clinical symptoms, serum thyroxine and TRAb, thyroid ultrasound and orbital computed tomography. The data originate from a study of T cells in Graves' hyperthyroidism and ophthalmopathy. Germline assignment: CDR1 MNHNS and CDR2 SASEGT. Trimming took off 6 bases at V and 0 bases at J, with 9 bases between the two ends. The CDR3 runs 14 residues. TCR beta CDR3 regions were amplified from RNA transcripts. HTBI primers were used for first-round RT-PCR of the TCR CDR3. Each CDR3 protein gets one entry after TCRdb re-called the multiplex PCR reads with MiXCR. The profile covers 650,000 to 700,000 distinct CDR3 sequences, with around 16% appearing a single time and around a sixth taken by the ten largest.

The sequence came from a man between 45 and 60 years old with Graves' hyperthyroidism. What was sequenced was blood. The chain combines TRBV6-1 with TRBJ1-5, with a tentative D call TRBD1 (5 bases). The CDR3 protein is CASRDNLSNQPQHF. CDR3 coding DNA: TGTGCCAGCAGGGACAATCTTAGCAATCAGCCCCAGCATTTT.